This T cell receptor beta chain is from a study of shared clonotypes between healthy human individuals. Points from the study as a whole: Generation probabilities of non-shared clonotypes were lower (relative to those shared by all four donors).

V lost 1 base, J lost 5 bases, and 10 bases stayed unmatched. The CDR3 sequence is 18 residues long. CDR1 is ENHRY and CDR2 is SYGVKD in the germline V gene. It was CD45RO-negative cells, positively selected for CCR7, that made up naive CD8 cells, with terminally differentiated effector memory CD45RA+ cells excluded. Nashville, Tennessee was home to all donors, each a Caucasian adult. Sequenced by immunoSEQ multiplex PCR; TCRdb stores in-frame clones only, minus some. Of over 2 million clones listed, about 95% are singletons. In regard to this clone: No antigen is known for it.

Sequenced: naive CD8+ T cells sorted from blood. The TCR originated in a young man in good health. The chain links TRBV10-3 to TRBJ2-3; 12 bases align to TRBD2. The DNA of the CDR3 is TGTGCCATCAGTGAGTACGACCTAGCGGGAGGGCCAATAGATACGCAGTATTTT. Protein product: CAISEYDLAGGPIDTQYF.